The table lists the clone carrying this TCR beta chain with a few counts. RNA totalling 0.5 to 1 ug underwent reverse transcription with random hexamers. One entry per CDR3 protein, called by TCRdb with MiXCR from the immunoSEQ multiplex PCR reads. Among 140,000 to 150,000 distinct CDR3 sequences listed, roughly 94% were seen once. Sequencing of TCR beta was performed on blood CD8+ and CD4+ T cells. The sample comes from a study of CD8 T cells in Susac syndrome. Trimming removed 4 bases from V and 5 bases from J; junction bases left unmatched: 2. Germline loops: CDR1 MNHNY, CDR2 SVGAGI (reference sequence). The CDR3 runs 15 residues.

Input material: CD4+ T cells from PBMCs. This TCR was sampled from a human donor in good health. J is TRBJ2-1 and V is TRBV6-6; the match to TRBD2 covers 13 bases. The CDR3 nucleotides are TGTGCCAGCAGTTCCGGGACTAGCGGGAACAATGAGCAGTTCTTC. Its protein product is CASSSGTSGNNEQFF.